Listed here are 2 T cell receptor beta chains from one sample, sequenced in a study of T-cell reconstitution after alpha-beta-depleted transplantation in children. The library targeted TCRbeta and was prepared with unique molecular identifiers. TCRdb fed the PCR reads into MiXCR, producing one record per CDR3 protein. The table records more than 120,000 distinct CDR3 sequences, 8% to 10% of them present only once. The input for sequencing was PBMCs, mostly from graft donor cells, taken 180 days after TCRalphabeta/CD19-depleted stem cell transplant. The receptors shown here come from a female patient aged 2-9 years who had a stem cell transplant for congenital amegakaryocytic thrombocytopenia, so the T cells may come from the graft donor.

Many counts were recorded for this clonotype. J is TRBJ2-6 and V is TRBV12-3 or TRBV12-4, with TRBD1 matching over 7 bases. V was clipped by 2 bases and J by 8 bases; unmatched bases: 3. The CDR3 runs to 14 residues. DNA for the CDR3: TGTGCCAGCAGTTTATTAGGGGGCCCCAACGTCCTGACTTTC. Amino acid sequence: CASSLLGGPNVLTF.

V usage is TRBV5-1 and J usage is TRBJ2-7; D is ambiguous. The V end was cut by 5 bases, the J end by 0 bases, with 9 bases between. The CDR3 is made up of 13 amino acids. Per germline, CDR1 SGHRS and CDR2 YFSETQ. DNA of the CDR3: TGCGCCAGCAGGGCAGAGATCTCCTACGAGCAGTACTTC. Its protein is CASRAEISYEQYF.